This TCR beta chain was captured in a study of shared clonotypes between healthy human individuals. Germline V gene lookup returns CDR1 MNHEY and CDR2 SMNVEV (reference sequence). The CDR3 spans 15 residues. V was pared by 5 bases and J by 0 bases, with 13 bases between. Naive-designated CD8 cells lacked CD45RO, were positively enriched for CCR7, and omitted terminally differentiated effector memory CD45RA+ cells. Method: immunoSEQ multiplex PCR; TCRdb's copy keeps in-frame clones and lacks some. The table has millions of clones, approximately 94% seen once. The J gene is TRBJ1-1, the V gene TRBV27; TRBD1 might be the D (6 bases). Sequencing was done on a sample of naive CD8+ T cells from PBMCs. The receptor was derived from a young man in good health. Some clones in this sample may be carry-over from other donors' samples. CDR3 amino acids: CASSDRLLMNTEAFF. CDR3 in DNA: TGTGCCAGCAGTGACAGGTTGTTAATGAACACTGAAGCTTTCTTT.